The next 19 T cell receptor beta chains were all read from a single sample in a study of monozygotic twins with inflammatory bowel disease. TCRdb reprocessed the 5' RACE reads; each CDR3 protein has one entry and no DNA is given. The data include roughly 170,000 distinct CDR3 sequences; the top ten clones carry less than 8%. The specimen was blood. Receptors were obtained from a human donor with ulcerative colitis or Crohn's disease, or a healthy co-twin of an affected twin (not recorded which).

The rearrangement links TRBV7-2 to TRBJ2-7; TCRdb names TRBD2, which stays unverified in the absence of DNA. This CDR3 contains 15 residues. CDR1 is SGHTA, CDR2 FQGNSA, per germline. CDR3 loop: CASSLAGTSMYEQYF.

This CDR3 reads CASSRDGTLPGELFF. The chain has TRBV7-2 and TRBJ2-2; TCRdb outputs TRBD2, but without DNA this stays unchecked. In germline, CDR1 is SGHTA, CDR2 FQGNSA. The CDR3 spans 15 residues. Together with reference TRBV7-2 and TRBJ2-2, the CDR3 gives the full variable domain: GAGVSQSPSNKVTEKGKDVELRCDPISGHTALYWYRQSLGQGLEFLIYFQGNSAPDKSGLPSDRFSAERTGGSVSTLTIQRTQQEDSAVYLCASSRDGTLPGELFFGEGSRLTVL.

The chain recombines TRBV10-3 with TRBJ1-2; TCRdb outputs TRBD1, but without DNA this stays unchecked. The CDR3 sequence is 16 residues long. Germline CDR1 and CDR2: ENHRY and SYGVKD. The CDR3 spells CAISIGQPVANYGYTF.

The chain uses TRBV29-1 and TRBJ1-1. CDR1 SQVTM and CDR2 ANQGSEA come from the germline V gene. The CDR3 extends over 13 amino acids. CDR3 protein: CSVPAGGSTEAFF.

This sequence joins TRBV5-1 and TRBJ1-1; absent DNA, TCRdb's TRBD1 call cannot be checked. Germline CDR1 is SGHRS and CDR2 is YFSETQ. The CDR3 totals 13 residues. The CDR3 sequence: CASKSGDNTEAFF.

The chain's CDR3 is CASSFGTSPADTQYF. This chain links TRBV5-4 with TRBJ2-3; the D call of TRBD2 rests on TCRdb alone, since no DNA is present to check it. Germline CDR1 SGHNT, CDR2 YYREEE (reference sequence). The CDR3 has 15 residues.

This chain links TRBV12-3 or TRBV12-4 with TRBJ2-1; TCRdb gives TRBD2 as the D gene, but with no DNA this cannot be confirmed. This CDR3 is 19 amino acids long. This CDR3 reads CASSPIPLAGTSSYNEQFF.

Here the CDR3 reads CSVGTETFYEQYF. The chain joins TRBV29-1 to TRBJ2-7; no DNA is available, so the TRBD1 call from TCRdb remains unchecked. This CDR3 has 13 amino acids. CDR1 and CDR2 from the germline V gene are SQVTM and ANQGSEA.

The CDR3 sequence: CASSESRGLAVYEQYF. The chain uses TRBV10-2 and TRBJ2-7; TCRdb reports TRBD2, a call that lacks DNA to check it against. Germline CDR1 reads WSHSY; CDR2 reads SAAADI. The CDR3 extends over 16 amino acids.

The chain joins TRBV29-1 to TRBJ2-1; TCRdb gives TRBD2 as the D gene, but with no DNA this cannot be confirmed. Per germline, CDR1 SQVTM and CDR2 ANQGSEA. This CDR3 spans 13 amino acids. CDR3: CSVEQRRYNEQFF.

J is TRBJ2-5 and V is TRBV2; TCRdb selects TRBD1, and the lack of DNA leaves this call unchecked. CDR1 is SNHLY, CDR2 FYNNEI, per germline. The CDR3 length is 14 residues. The CDR3 spells CASGTGASQETQYF. The whole variable domain, remainder taken from reference TRBV2 and TRBJ2-5, is EPEVTQTPSHQVTQMGQEVILRCVPISNHLYFYWYRQILGQKVEFLVSFYNNEISEKSEIFDDQFSVERPDGSNFTLKIRSTKLEDSAMYFCASGTGASQETQYFGPGTRLLVL.

The rearrangement uses TRBV28 and TRBJ2-5; there is no DNA to check the TCRdb D call of TRBD2. The CDR3 consists of 14 residues. CDR1 is MDHEN, CDR2 SYDVKM, per germline. CDR3 loop: CASSLYDYKKTQYF.

The chain has TRBV29-1 and TRBJ2-7. Germline V lookup: CDR1 SQVTM, CDR2 ANQGSEA. This CDR3 region has 11 residues. The CDR3: CSASESYEQYF.

The chain carries TRBV4-1 and TRBJ2-4. The CDR3 consists of 13 residues. The germline CDR1 and CDR2 sequences are MGHRA and YSYEKL. The CDR3 loop is CASSQDSENIQYF.

The chain recombines TRBV6-1 with TRBJ2-3; TCRdb gives TRBD1 as the D gene, but with no DNA this cannot be confirmed. This CDR3 region has 16 residues. CDR1 is MNHNS and CDR2 is SASEGT in the germline V gene. CDR3 sequence reads: CASSEVWGGIGDTQYF.

The chain joins TRBV20-1 to TRBJ2-2; TCRdb calls TRBD1, which cannot be checked without DNA. This CDR3 region has 12 residues. The germline V gene encodes CDR1 DFQATT and CDR2 SNEGSKA (reference sequence). The CDR3 is CSAQRTSGELFF.

The chain combines TRBV7-2 with TRBJ2-3; absent DNA, TCRdb's TRBD2 call cannot be checked. Germline lookup yields CDR1 SGHTA and CDR2 FQGNSA. The CDR3 loop spans 13 amino acids. CDR3 amino acids: CASSAAGADTQYF.

This sequence joins TRBV7-3 and TRBJ1-1; TCRdb's D call, TRBD1, is unchecked because there is no DNA. This CDR3 comprises 16 residues. CDR1 SGHTA and CDR2 FQGTGA come from the germline V gene. The CDR3 sequence: CASSSTGGAVLTEAFF.

The chain links TRBV15 to TRBJ1-1. CDR1 and CDR2 from the germline V gene are LNHNV and YYDKDF (reference sequence). The CDR3 runs to 12 residues. CDR3: CATSRDQQTAFF. Full variable domain (missing parts from reference TRBV15 and TRBJ1-1): DAMVIQNPRYQVTQFGKPVTLSCSQTLNHNVMYWYQQKSSQAPKLLFHYYDKDFNNEADTPDNFQSRRPNTSFCFLDIRSPGLGDTAMYLCATSRDQQTAFFGQGTRLTVV.